Presented here are 2 T cell receptor beta chains from one specimen sequenced in a study of CD8 T cells in Susac syndrome. Reverse transcription of roughly 0.5 to 1 ug RNA used random hexamers. One entry per CDR3 protein results from TCRdb running MiXCR on the immunoSEQ multiplex PCR reads. The data contain some 150,000 distinct CDR3 sequences, 85% to 95% of them seen just once; the ten biggest clones take up roughly 0.15%. The sequencing sample was made of CD4+ T cells from PBMCs. These receptors all come from a human donor with Susac syndrome.

This chain links TRBV29-1 with TRBJ2-3; possibly TRBD2 for D (7 bases). V lost 6 bases to trimming and J lost 2 bases, with 15 bases between them. The CDR3 sequence is 14 residues long. CDR1 is SQVTM and CDR2 is ANQGSEA in the germline V gene. The CDR3 sequence is CSVGGRSITDTQYF. The DNA of the CDR3 is TGCAGCGTGGGGGGGCGCAGTATCACAGATACGCAGTATTTT.

The V gene is TRBV2, the J gene TRBJ2-1; 12 bases are a match to TRBD2. V was clipped by 7 bases and J by 6 bases; unmatched bases: 4. Germline V CDR1 and CDR2: SNHLY, FYNNEI. CDR3 length: 14 residues. The CDR3 nucleotides are TGTGCCAGCATTCCGGGACTAGCGGGCAATGAGCAGTTCTTC. Translating gives CASIPGLAGNEQFF.